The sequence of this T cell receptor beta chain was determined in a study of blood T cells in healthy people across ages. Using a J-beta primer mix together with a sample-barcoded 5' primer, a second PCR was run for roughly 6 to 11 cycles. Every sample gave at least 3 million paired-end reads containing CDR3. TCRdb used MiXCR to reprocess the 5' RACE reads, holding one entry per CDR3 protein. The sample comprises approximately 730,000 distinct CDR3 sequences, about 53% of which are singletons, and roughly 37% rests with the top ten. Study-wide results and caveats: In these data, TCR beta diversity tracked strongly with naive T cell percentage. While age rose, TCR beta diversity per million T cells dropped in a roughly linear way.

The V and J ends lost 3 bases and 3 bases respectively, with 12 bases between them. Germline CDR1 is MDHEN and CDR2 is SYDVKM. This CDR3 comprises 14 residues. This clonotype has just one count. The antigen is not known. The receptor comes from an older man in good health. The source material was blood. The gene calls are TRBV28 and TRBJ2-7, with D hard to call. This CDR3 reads CASSFQRSRYEQYF. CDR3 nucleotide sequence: TGTGCCAGCAGTTTTCAAAGGAGCCGCTACGAGCAGTACTTC.